The 17 T cell receptor beta chains in this list originate from one sample, sequenced in a study of beta chain features in type 1 diabetes. Notes on the study in general: Type 1 diabetes patients had moderately but significantly shorter TCRB CDR3s in all four CD4+ subsets.

No antigen has been assigned to these receptors. Sequencing targeted expressed TCRB transcripts, as all isolated RNA had been reverse transcribed. Clones were sequenced by immunoSEQ multiplex PCR, and TCRdb holds only the in-frame ones, with some missing. The top ten hold 0.065% to 0.095% of the sample, which has some 240,000 clones, 16% seen once. Sequencing was carried out using naive CD4+ T cells from blood. These receptors originate from a young man with type 1 diabetes.

This clone was recorded a few times. This rearrangement joins TRBV4-2 to TRBJ2-3, with a weak D call TRBD2 (5 bases). Per germline, CDR1 LGHNA and CDR2 YNFKEQ. Between the trimmed V and J ends, which lost 1 base and 0 bases, there was a span of 8 bases. The CDR3 is made up of 15 amino acids. The CDR3 is CASSQGQRSTDTQYF. DNA for the CDR3: TGTGCCAGCAGCCAAGGCCAGCGGAGCACAGATACGCAGTATTTT.

The chain's CDR3 is CASSFRQGIILRGNTIYF. For the CDR3, the DNA is TGTGCCAGCAGCTTCCGACAGGGTATCATATTGAGGGGAAACACCATATATTTT. This chain links TRBV5-8 with TRBJ1-3; 7 bases line up with TRBD1. This CDR3 contains 18 residues. The V segment lost 2 bases and the J segment 4 bases; nucleotides outside the gene matches: 15. Germline loops: CDR1 SGHTS, CDR2 YDEGEE.

The genes are TRBV28 and TRBJ2-5, with 7 bases identical to TRBD2. Trimming at V came to 3 bases and at J to 2 bases, leaving 3 bases not matched to a gene. The germline gives CDR1 MDHEN, CDR2 SYDVKM. This CDR3 is built from 14 residues. CDR3 amino acids: CASSLGGQQETQYF. In DNA, the CDR3 is TGTGCCAGCAGTTTGGGAGGGCAGCAAGAGACCCAGTACTTC.

The chain employs TRBV10-3 and TRBJ2-1; 12 nucleotides match TRBD2. This CDR3 contains 17 residues. V lost 2 bases to trimming and J lost 7 bases; unmatched junction nucleotides: 9. In germline, CDR1 is ENHRY, CDR2 SYGVKD. The CDR3 here is CAISEPPWTSGTNEQFF. The CDR3 DNA reads as TGTGCCATCAGTGAGCCTCCCTGGACTAGCGGGACGAATGAGCAGTTCTTC.

The chain combines TRBV19 with TRBJ2-2; D gene uncertain. CDR3 length: 14 residues. The V and J ends lost 2 bases and 1 base respectively, with 5 bases between them. Looked up from germline, CDR1 is LNHDA and CDR2 is SQIVND (reference sequence). The CDR3 nucleotides are TGTGCCAGTAGTATAAGGGAGAACACCGGGGAGCTGTTTTTT. This gives the protein CASSIRENTGELFF.

This clone has just a few counts. CDR3 in DNA: TGTGCCTGGAGCGCGAGAAACACCGGGGAGCTGTTTTTT. Translated, it gives CAWSARNTGELFF. V gene TRBV30 combines with J gene TRBJ2-2; no reliable D call. CDR1 and CDR2 (germline): GTSNPN, SVGIG (reference sequence). This CDR3 spans 13 amino acids. V lost 3 bases and J lost 2, with 7 bases in between.

The rearrangement joins TRBV27 to TRBJ2-3, with D possibly TRBD1 on 6 matching bases. V was cut by 2 bases and J by 1 base, with 7 bases left in between. Germline CDR1 reads MNHEY; CDR2 reads SMNVEV (reference sequence). The CDR3 totals 14 residues. The CDR3 DNA reads TGTGCCAGCAGTTTAAGACAGGGCACAGATACGCAGTATTTT. Its protein is CASSLRQGTDTQYF.

The chain is built from TRBV29-1 and TRBJ2-1, with a weak D call TRBD2 (6 bases). The CDR3 totals 13 residues. Germline CDR1 and CDR2: SQVTM and ANQGSEA. V lost 3 bases and J 5 bases, leaving 11 bases between the germline ends. CDR3 bases: TGCAGCGTTGAGCGGGACCGGGACAATGAGCAGTTCTTC. It encodes CSVERDRDNEQFF.

The chain is built from TRBV20-1 and TRBJ1-2; no firm D call. There are 10 residues in the CDR3. Germline loops: CDR1 DFQATT, CDR2 SNEGSKA (reference sequence). V lost 8 bases and J lost 4, with 8 bases in between. CDR3 sequence: CSTGIYGYTF. CDR3 nucleotides: TGCAGTACGGGGATCTATGGCTACACCTTC.

This clone was counted between two and nine times. The rearrangement links TRBV29-1 to TRBJ2-5; D might be TRBD1 (5 bases). V lost 4 bases and J lost 2, with 8 bases in between. The germline V gene encodes CDR1 SQVTM and CDR2 ANQGSEA. The CDR3 covers 12 residues. CDR3 protein: CSVAQGQETQYF. DNA of the CDR3: TGCAGCGTTGCCCAGGGACAAGAGACCCAGTACTTC.

There are a few counts of this clone. V and J are TRBV6-1 and TRBJ2-5; TRBD1 matches at 8 bases. V dropped 5 bases and J dropped 4; count of bases not matched to a gene: 6. Germline V gives CDR1 MNHNS, CDR2 SASEGT. This CDR3 spans 14 amino acids. The CDR3 loop is CASSTLTGGETQYF. CDR3 sequence (DNA): TGTGCCAGCAGTACCTTAACAGGGGGAGAGACCCAGTACTTC.

The chain links TRBV15 to TRBJ2-5; D is perhaps TRBD2 (6 bases). V was shortened by 0 bases and J by 2 bases, with 10 bases between the two germline ends. The CDR3 sequence is 15 residues long. Germline V gene sequence: CDR1 LNHNV, CDR2 YYDKDF (reference sequence). CDR3 region: CATSRDGGQQETQYF. In nucleotides, the CDR3 is TGTGCCACCAGCAGAGATGGAGGGCAGCAAGAGACCCAGTACTTC.

The chain has TRBV7-2 and TRBJ2-5; D is undetermined. The germline V and J ends were trimmed by 0 bases and 5 bases, with 13 bases remaining between them. Germline CDR1 reads SGHTA; CDR2 reads FQGNSA. The CDR3 covers 15 residues. CDR3 coding DNA: TGTGCCAGCAGCTTAGCTTGGGGAATTCAGGAGACCCAGTACTTC. This encodes CASSLAWGIQETQYF. Using reference TRBV7-2 and TRBJ2-5 for the parts outside the CDR3, the full variable domain is GAGVSQSPSNKVTEKGKDVELRCDPISGHTALYWYRQSLGQGLEFLIYFQGNSAPDKSGLPSDRFSAERTGGSVSTLTIQRTQQEDSAVYLCASSLAWGIQETQYFGPGTRLLVL.

This clone was seen a handful of times. The V and J genes are TRBV29-1 and TRBJ1-1; TRBD1 might be the D (5 bases). Trimming took 4 bases from V and 1 from J, leaving 19 bases between them. CDR3 length equals 16 residues. Germline-derived CDR1 and CDR2 are SQVTM and ANQGSEA. The DNA for the CDR3 is TGCAGCGTTGCCCACCTTGCAGGGAGGGGGAACACTGAAGCTTTCTTT. Its protein product is CSVAHLAGRGNTEAFF.

The chain is built from TRBV28 and TRBJ2-5, with D unresolved. The CDR3 is 12 amino acids. Germline CDR1 MDHEN, CDR2 SYDVKM. Trimming left V 8 bases short and J 1 base short, with 8 bases between. The DNA of the CDR3 is TGTGCCAGCGGAGACTCCCAAGAGACCCAGTACTTC. This codes for CASGDSQETQYF.

The chain couples TRBV29-1 to TRBJ2-7, with 7 bases fitting TRBD1. The CDR3 consists of 14 residues. Unmatched junction bases numbered 9, after V lost 1 base and J lost 6 bases. CDR1 is SQVTM, CDR2 ANQGSEA, per germline. CDR3 DNA sequence: TGCAGCGTTGAAGGCAGACAGGGAGCCGGCGAGCAGTACTTC. It encodes CSVEGRQGAGEQYF.

This chain joins TRBV5-1 and TRBJ2-1; 13 bases line up with TRBD2. The CDR3 loop spans 16 amino acids. Germline V gene lookup returns CDR1 SGHRS and CDR2 YFSETQ. With 3 bases clipped from V and 6 bases from J, the junction kept 6 bases outside the gene matches. CDR3 DNA sequence: TGCGCCAGCAGCTCTCGACTAGCGGGAGGTCTCAATGAGCAGTTCTTC. Protein product: CASSSRLAGGLNEQFF.